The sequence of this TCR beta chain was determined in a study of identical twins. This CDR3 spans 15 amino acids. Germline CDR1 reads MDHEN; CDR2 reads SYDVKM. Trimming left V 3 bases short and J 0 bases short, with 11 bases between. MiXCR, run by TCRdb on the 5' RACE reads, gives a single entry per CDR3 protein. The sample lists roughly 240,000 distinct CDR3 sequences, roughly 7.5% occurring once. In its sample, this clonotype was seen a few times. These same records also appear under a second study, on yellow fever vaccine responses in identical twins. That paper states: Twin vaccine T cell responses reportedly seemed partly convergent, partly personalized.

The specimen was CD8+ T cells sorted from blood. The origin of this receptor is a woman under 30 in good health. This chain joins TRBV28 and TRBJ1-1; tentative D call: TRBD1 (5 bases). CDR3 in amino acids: CASSLFATVNTEAFF. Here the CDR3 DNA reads TGTGCCAGCAGTTTGTTTGCGACAGTGAACACTGAAGCTTTCTTT.